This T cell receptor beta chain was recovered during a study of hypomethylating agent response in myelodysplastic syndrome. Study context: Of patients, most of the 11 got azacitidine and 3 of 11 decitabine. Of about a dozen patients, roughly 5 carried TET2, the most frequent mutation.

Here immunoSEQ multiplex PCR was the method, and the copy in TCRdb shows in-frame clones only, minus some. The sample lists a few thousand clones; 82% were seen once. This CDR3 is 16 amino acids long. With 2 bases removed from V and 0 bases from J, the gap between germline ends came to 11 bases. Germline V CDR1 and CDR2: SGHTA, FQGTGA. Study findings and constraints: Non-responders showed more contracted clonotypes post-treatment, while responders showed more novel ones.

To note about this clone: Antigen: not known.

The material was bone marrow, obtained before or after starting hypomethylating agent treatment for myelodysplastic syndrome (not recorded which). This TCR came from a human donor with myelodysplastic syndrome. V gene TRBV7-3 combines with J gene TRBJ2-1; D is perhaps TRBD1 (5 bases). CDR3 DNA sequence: TGTGCCAGCAGCTTAGCAGGGCTCAGCTCCTACAATGAGCAGTTCTTC. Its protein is CASSLAGLSSYNEQFF.